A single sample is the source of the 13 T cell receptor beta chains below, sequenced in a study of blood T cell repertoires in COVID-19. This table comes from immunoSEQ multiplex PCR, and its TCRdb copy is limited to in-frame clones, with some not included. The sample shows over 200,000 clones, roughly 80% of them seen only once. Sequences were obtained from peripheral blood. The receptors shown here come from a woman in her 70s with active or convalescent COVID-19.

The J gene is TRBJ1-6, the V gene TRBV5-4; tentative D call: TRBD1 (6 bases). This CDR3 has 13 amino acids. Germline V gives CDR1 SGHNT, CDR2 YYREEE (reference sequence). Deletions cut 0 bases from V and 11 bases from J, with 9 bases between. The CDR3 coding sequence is TGTGCCAGCAGCTTGGCCAGGGGTCCACCCCTCCACTTT. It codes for CASSLARGPPLHF.

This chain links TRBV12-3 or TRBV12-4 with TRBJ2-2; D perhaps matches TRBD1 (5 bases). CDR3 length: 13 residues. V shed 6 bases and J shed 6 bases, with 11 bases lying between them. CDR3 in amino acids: CASRIQDSGELFF. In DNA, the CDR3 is TGTGCCAGCAGGATACAGGATTCCGGGGAGCTGTTTTTT.

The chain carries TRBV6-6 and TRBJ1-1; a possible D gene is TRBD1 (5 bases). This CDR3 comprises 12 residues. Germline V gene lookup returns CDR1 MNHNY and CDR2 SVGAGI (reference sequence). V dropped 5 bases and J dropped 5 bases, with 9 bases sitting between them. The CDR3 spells CASSATVTEAFF. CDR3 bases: TGTGCCAGCAGTGCGACAGTGACTGAAGCTTTCTTT.

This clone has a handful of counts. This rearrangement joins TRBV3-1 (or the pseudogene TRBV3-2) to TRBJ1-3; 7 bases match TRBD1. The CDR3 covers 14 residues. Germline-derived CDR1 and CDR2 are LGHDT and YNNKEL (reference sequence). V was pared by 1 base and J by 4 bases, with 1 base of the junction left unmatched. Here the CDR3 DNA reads TGTGCCAGCAGCCAAGGGGACAGAGGAAACACCATATATTTT. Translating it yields CASSQGDRGNTIYF.

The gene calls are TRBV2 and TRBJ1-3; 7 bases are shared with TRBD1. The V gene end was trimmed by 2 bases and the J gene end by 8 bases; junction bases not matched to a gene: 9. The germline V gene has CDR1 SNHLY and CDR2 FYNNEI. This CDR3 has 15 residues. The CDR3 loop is CASSEIPGGFYTIYF. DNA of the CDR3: TGTGCCAGCAGTGAAATCCCAGGGGGTTTCTACACCATATATTTT.

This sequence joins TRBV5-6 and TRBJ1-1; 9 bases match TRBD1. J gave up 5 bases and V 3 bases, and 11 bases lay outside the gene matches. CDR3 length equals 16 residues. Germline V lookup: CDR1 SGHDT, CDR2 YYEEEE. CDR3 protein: CASSYRPDRGRTEAFF. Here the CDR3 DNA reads TGTGCCAGCAGCTATAGACCGGACAGGGGTCGAACTGAAGCTTTCTTT.

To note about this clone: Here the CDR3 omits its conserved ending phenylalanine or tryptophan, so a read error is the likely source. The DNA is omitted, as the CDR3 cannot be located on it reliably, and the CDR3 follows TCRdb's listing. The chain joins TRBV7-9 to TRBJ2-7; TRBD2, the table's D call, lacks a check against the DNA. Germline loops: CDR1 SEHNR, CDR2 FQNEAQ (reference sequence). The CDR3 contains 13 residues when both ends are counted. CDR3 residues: CASSARTSGRQMI.

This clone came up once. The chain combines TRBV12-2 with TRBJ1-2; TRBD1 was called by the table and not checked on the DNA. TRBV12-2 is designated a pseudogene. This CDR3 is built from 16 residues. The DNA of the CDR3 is TGTGCAAGTCGCTTAGCCGAAAGGGGGTCTAACTATGGCTACACCTTC. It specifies CASRLAERGSNYGYTF.

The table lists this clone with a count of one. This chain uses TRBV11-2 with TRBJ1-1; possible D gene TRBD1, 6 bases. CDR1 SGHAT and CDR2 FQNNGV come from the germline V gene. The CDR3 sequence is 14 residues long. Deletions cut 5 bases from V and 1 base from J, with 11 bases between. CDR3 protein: CASSGGAWNTEAFF. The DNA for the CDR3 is TGTGCCAGCAGCGGGGGGGCGTGGAACACTGAAGCTTTCTTT.

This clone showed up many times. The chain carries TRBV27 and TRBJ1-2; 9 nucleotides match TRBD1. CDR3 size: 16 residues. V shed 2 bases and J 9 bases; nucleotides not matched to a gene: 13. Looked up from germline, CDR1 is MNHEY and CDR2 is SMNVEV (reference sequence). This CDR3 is CASSLNRRQGVMRYTF. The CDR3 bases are TGTGCCAGCAGTTTAAACCGACGACAGGGGGTGATGCGCTACACCTTC.

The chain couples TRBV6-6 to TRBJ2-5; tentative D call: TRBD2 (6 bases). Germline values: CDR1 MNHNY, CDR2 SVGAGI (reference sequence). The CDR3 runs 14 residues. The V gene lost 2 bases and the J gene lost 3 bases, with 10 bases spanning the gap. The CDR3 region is CASSYRTTEETQYF. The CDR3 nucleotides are TGTGCCAGCAGTTACAGGACTACAGAAGAGACCCAGTACTTC.

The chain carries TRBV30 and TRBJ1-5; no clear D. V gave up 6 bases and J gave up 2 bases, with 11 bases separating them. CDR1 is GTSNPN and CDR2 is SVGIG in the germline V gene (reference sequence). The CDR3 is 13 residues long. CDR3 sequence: CACSGGRNQPQHF. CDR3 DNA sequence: TGTGCCTGTAGCGGCGGCCGCAATCAGCCCCAGCATTTT.

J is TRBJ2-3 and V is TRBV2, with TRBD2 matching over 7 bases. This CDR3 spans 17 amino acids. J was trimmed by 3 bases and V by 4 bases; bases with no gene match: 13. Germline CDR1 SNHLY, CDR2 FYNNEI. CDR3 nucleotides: TGTGCCAGCAGTGGGTTTGTGCTAGCGGCTGGGACAGATACGCAGTATTTT. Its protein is CASSGFVLAAGTDTQYF.